This T cell receptor (beta chain) stems from a study of post-analysis software for immune sequencing data. Study-wide context: Clinical courses comprised relapsing-remitting, secondary progressive and progressive-relapsing multiple sclerosis. Study observations and caveats: Patients carried roughly 5 TRBV segments more frequently than controls did, and TRBV5-6, TRBV5-1 and TRBV20-1 were among them. Controls' normalized Chao1 diversity significantly exceeded that of multiple sclerosis patients. Samples from a shared batch, those prepared together, strongly co-clustered by F measure.

Of note for this clonotype: Its antigen is as yet unknown. Germline is not matched at one junction end, which may reflect a read error.

From germline, CDR1 is MDHEN and CDR2 SYDVKM. CDR3 length equals 15 residues. Prepared TCR beta cDNA libraries contained unique molecular identifiers. There were about 1 to 10 million T cells, and some 500,000 cDNA molecules came from them. TCRdb recomputed calls from the PCR reads with MiXCR, one row per CDR3 protein. Here the sample spans approximately 350,000 distinct CDR3 sequences, around 33% being singletons. The V gene is TRBV28, the J gene TRBJ1-6, with 8 bases lining up with TRBD1. This clonotype was obtained from a girl aged 10 to 17 with multiple sclerosis. The sample was blood. The CDR3: CASSTLDRGRSPRHF. The CDR3 nucleotides are TGTGCCAGCAGTACCCTTGACAGGGGACGGTCACCCCGCCACTTT.